This T cell receptor (beta chain) was observed in a study of monozygotic twins with inflammatory bowel disease. Germline CDR1 reads SGDLS; CDR2 reads YYNGEE. The CDR3 runs to 14 residues. Reprocessing the 5' RACE reads, TCRdb reports a single entry for every CDR3 protein and omits DNA. The sample has about 300,000 distinct CDR3 sequences. Unsorted whole blood yielded the total RNA, with T cells left unselected. The chain recombines TRBV9 with TRBJ2-1. Specimen: blood. This TCR was recovered from a human donor with ulcerative colitis or Crohn's disease, or a healthy co-twin of an affected twin (not recorded which). This CDR3 is CASSVQSLNNEQFF.